A few counts support the clone carrying this T cell receptor beta chain. V was pared by 3 bases and J by 6 bases, with 6 bases of the junction left unmatched. CDR1 is MRHNA and CDR2 is SNTAGT in the germline V gene. The CDR3 runs to 15 residues. The sample originates from a study of T cells after yellow fever vaccination. The TCR cDNA carried a universal primer site and UMIs from 5'RACE template switching. TCRdb used MiXCR to reprocess the 5' RACE reads, holding one entry per CDR3 protein. The top ten hold roughly a sixth of the sample, which has approximately 300,000 distinct CDR3 sequences, 6.5% to 8.5% seen once.

The starting material was PBMCs, obtained 35 to 50 days after the first yellow fever vaccination. The chain joins TRBV6-4 to TRBJ1-5, with 9 positions matching TRBD1. This clonotype was obtained from a man younger than 35 who received the YFV17D yellow fever vaccine. The CDR3 DNA reads as TGTGCCAGCAGTGAGACCACAGGGGGCGGTCAGCCCCAGCATTTT. Its protein is CASSETTGGGQPQHF.